Below, 30 T cell receptor beta chains from the same sample are listed, as sequenced in a study of vaccination effects on CD4 cells after COVID-19. Between days 10 and 11 of culture, CD4+ T cells were separated out. Generated by immunoSEQ multiplex PCR, the TCRdb table keeps only in-frame clones and is missing some. The table includes tens of thousands of clones, about 70% detected once. Their target antigens are unknown. Sequencing was performed on CD4+ T cells from PBMCs cultured without peptide, taken before COVID-19 vaccination. The receptors come from a human donor who had a prior SARS-CoV-2 infection.

The V call is TRBV2, the J call TRBJ2-1, with 7 bases matching TRBD1. The trim removed 10 bases at V and 5 bases at J, leaving 8 bases unmatched. The CDR3 is 13 amino acids. Germline loops: CDR1 SNHLY, CDR2 FYNNEI. CDR3 in amino acids: CATGTERNNEQFF. CDR3 bases: TGTGCCACCGGGACAGAACGAAACAATGAGCAGTTCTTC. Combining the CDR3 with reference TRBV2 and TRBJ2-1 gives the whole variable domain EPEVTQTPSHQVTQMGQEVILRCVPISNHLYFYWYRQILGQKVEFLVSFYNNEISEKSEIFDDQFSVERPDGSNFTLKIRSTKLEDSAMYFCATGTERNNEQFFGPGTRLTVL.

This clone has a single count. This chain uses TRBV5-1 with TRBJ1-2; 8 bases are a match to TRBD1. The CDR3 spans 14 residues. The junction had 6 bases not matched to a gene; V was cut back by 0 bases and J by 8 bases. CDR1 and CDR2 from the germline V gene are SGHRS and YFSETQ. CDR3 sequence (DNA): TGCGCCAGCAGCTTGGACTACAGGGGGGAAGGCTACACCTTC. This codes for CASSLDYRGEGYTF. Looking up the rest from reference TRBV5-1 and TRBJ1-2 gives the full variable domain: KAGVTQTPRYLIKTRGQQVTLSCSPISGHRSVSWYQQTPGQGLQFLFEYFSETQRNKGNFPGRFSGRQFSNSRSEMNVSTLELGDSALYLCASSLDYRGEGYTFGSGTRLTVV.

Concerning this clone: One junction end disagrees with the germline gene, perhaps due to a read error. J is TRBJ1-1 and V is TRBV7-7; possibly TRBD1 for D (6 bases). The CDR3 has 15 residues. Germline loops: CDR1 SSHAT, CDR2 FNYEAQ (reference sequence). The CDR3: CASSPIRGTGTEAFF. As DNA, the CDR3 is TGTGCTAGCAGCCCCATTAGGGGGACGGGCACTGAAGCTTTCTTT.

This clone has just a few counts. This sequence joins TRBV6-5 and TRBJ1-4, with D perhaps matching TRBD1 (6 bases). The germline gives CDR1 MNHEY, CDR2 SVGAGI. V lost 0 bases and J lost 5, with 13 bases in between. This CDR3 comprises 16 residues. The CDR3 coding sequence is TGTGCCAGCAGTTACTCGGGGGGCCGGGGAAATGAAAAACTGTTTTTT. Translation gives CASSYSGGRGNEKLFF.

The V gene is TRBV5-3, the J gene TRBJ2-1, with 12 bases that match TRBD1. TRBV5-3 is sorted into the ORF group, with uncertain function. The CDR3 is 15 residues long. V gave up 5 bases and J gave up 6 bases; unmatched junction bases: 6. The CDR3 spells CARRPGTGGCNEQFF. In DNA form, the CDR3 reads TGTGCCAGAAGGCCCGGGACAGGGGGCTGCAATGAGCAGTTCTTC.

V and J are TRBV2 and TRBJ1-1, with a weak D call TRBD1 (6 bases). Germline-derived CDR1 and CDR2 are SNHLY and FYNNEI. CDR3 length: 14 residues. The V and J ends lost 9 bases and 11 bases respectively, with 25 bases between them. The CDR3, as DNA: TGTGCCAGTACAGGAACCGGGACACCAGAATGGGCTTTCTTT. Its protein product is CASTGTGTPEWAFF. Full variable domain (missing parts from reference TRBV2 and TRBJ1-1): EPEVTQTPSHQVTQMGQEVILRCVPISNHLYFYWYRQILGQKVEFLVSFYNNEISEKSEIFDDQFSVERPDGSNFTLKIRSTKLEDSAMYFCASTGTGTPEWAFFGQGTRLTVV.

V and J are TRBV27 and TRBJ1-1; 8 bases align to TRBD1. This CDR3 has 13 residues. Looked up from germline, CDR1 is MNHEY and CDR2 is SMNVEV (reference sequence). With V trimmed by 6 bases and J by 7 bases, 7 bases remained unmatched. The CDR3 sequence: CASRKTGVGEAFF. Written as DNA, the CDR3 is TGTGCCAGCAGGAAGACAGGGGTTGGTGAAGCTTTCTTT.

The genes are TRBV11-3 and TRBJ2-1; D possibly corresponds to TRBD2 (5 bases). Germline CDR1 is SGHNT and CDR2 is YENEEA. The length of the CDR3 is 11 residues. With 3 bases removed from V and 10 bases from J, the gap between germline ends came to 7 bases. The CDR3 here is CASSFRGEQFF. The CDR3 nucleotides are TGTGCCAGCAGCTTTCGGGGAGAGCAGTTCTTC.

This rearrangement joins TRBV7-9 to TRBJ2-3, with D hard to call. Looked up from germline, CDR1 is SEHNR and CDR2 is FQNEAQ (reference sequence). Between the trimmed V and J ends, which lost 4 bases and 0 bases, there was a span of 14 bases. CDR3 length equals 16 residues. The CDR3 region is CASSSVVPSSTDTQYF. The CDR3 DNA reads as TGTGCCAGCAGCTCAGTCGTACCATCTAGCACAGATACGCAGTATTTT.

V is TRBV4-2 and J is TRBJ2-3; 11 bases match TRBD2. With 1 base clipped from V and 4 bases from J, the junction kept 4 bases outside the gene matches. The length of the CDR3 is 16 residues. Germline lookup yields CDR1 LGHNA and CDR2 YNFKEQ. The CDR3 coding sequence is TGTGCCAGCAGCCAAGGGGGGACTAGCGGTTCAGATACGCAGTATTTT. It specifies CASSQGGTSGSDTQYF.

This clone was recorded once. V and J are TRBV5-6 and TRBJ2-2, with TRBD1 matching over 11 bases. The CDR3 is made up of 16 amino acids. V gave up 4 bases and J gave up 4 bases; unmatched junction bases: 6. Germline V gene data show CDR1 as SGHDT and CDR2 as YYEEEE. The CDR3 spells CASSEGQGVGTGELFF. The CDR3, as DNA: TGTGCCAGCAGCGAGGGACAGGGGGTCGGCACCGGGGAGCTGTTTTTT.

The gene calls are TRBV15 and TRBJ1-1; D may be TRBD1 (5 bases). Germline V gene sequence: CDR1 LNHNV, CDR2 YYDKDF (reference sequence). V dropped 1 base and J dropped 10 bases, with 13 bases sitting between them. The CDR3 runs to 13 residues. The CDR3 region is CATSRVRDPAAFF. The CDR3 DNA reads TGTGCCACCAGCAGAGTGAGGGACCCCGCAGCTTTCTTT.

The chain has TRBV7-9 and TRBJ1-3; D uncertain. V lost 0 bases to trimming and J lost 4 bases, with 10 bases between them. This CDR3 has 15 amino acids. The V gene's germline CDR1 is SEHNR and CDR2 FQNEAQ (reference sequence). CDR3 sequence: CASSLAGVVGNTIYF. CDR3 sequence (DNA): TGTGCCAGCAGCTTAGCGGGCGTTGTAGGAAACACCATATATTTT.

The rearrangement joins TRBV5-4 to TRBJ2-2; 8 positions agree with TRBD2. Germline lookup yields CDR1 SGHNT and CDR2 YYREEE (reference sequence). V lost 6 bases and J lost 0; bases outside the gene matches: 7. This CDR3 is built from 16 residues. CDR3 sequence reads: CASTTVGGANTGELFF. CDR3 in DNA: TGTGCCAGCACCACCGTCGGGGGGGCGAACACCGGGGAGCTGTTTTTT.

This clone was seen a handful of times. V gene TRBV18 combines with J gene TRBJ2-3; no firm D call. The CDR3 loop spans 14 amino acids. V gave up 3 bases and J gave up 5 bases, with 12 bases separating them. Germline CDR1 is KGHSH and CDR2 is LQKENI. The CDR3 nucleotides are TGTGCCAGCTCACCTAAGGCCTCGGGAGATACGCAGTATTTT. As protein: CASSPKASGDTQYF.

The chain couples TRBV11-2 to TRBJ2-1; 10 bases map to TRBD2. Germline V gene lookup returns CDR1 SGHAT and CDR2 FQNNGV. CDR3 size: 14 residues. V was pared by 5 bases and J by 8 bases, with 6 bases of the junction left unmatched. Written as DNA, the CDR3 is TGTGCCAGCAGCGCCGGACTAGCGGTGGATGAGCAGTTCTTC. This sequence encodes CASSAGLAVDEQFF.

V is TRBV6-7 and J is TRBJ2-1, with 7 bases that match TRBD1. TRBV6-7 is an ORF; its function is uncertain. The CDR3 totals 18 residues. Germline trimming cut 4 bases from V and 1 base from J; bases unmatched to any gene: 13. DNA of the CDR3: TGTGCCAGCAGTTGCAAACTATACAGGGGCGCTTCCTACAATGAGCAGTTCTTC. Translating gives CASSCKLYRGASYNEQFF.

V is TRBV24-1 and J is TRBJ2-1, with D unresolved. There are 11 residues in the CDR3. Germline V CDR1 and CDR2: KGHDR, SFDVKD. V lost 2 bases and J lost 5, with 0 bases in between. CDR3 nucleotide sequence: TGTGCCACCAGTGATTACAATGAGCAGTTCTTC. This sequence encodes CATSDYNEQFF.

This chain links TRBV4-1 with TRBJ2-1, with 11 bases fitting TRBD2. V shed 1 base, J shed 5 bases, and the junction held 13 bases outside the gene matches. The V gene's germline CDR1 is MGHRA and CDR2 YSYEKL. CDR3 length: 19 residues. The CDR3 bases are TGCGCCAGCAGCCAAGTTGGACTAGCGGGCCGCCACCTAAACAATGAGCAGTTCTTC. Amino acids: CASSQVGLAGRHLNNEQFF.

The chain employs TRBV11-3 and TRBJ2-2; the D gene is possibly TRBD1 (6 bases). From germline, CDR1 is SGHNT and CDR2 YENEEA. This CDR3 region has 14 residues. The ends were cut back, 8 bases at V and 7 bases at J, with 17 bases in the middle. Here the CDR3 reads CASAVPRGGGELFF. For the CDR3, the DNA is TGTGCCAGCGCCGTCCCCAGGGGCGGCGGGGAGCTGTTTTTT.

The genes are TRBV6-1 and TRBJ1-4, with D perhaps TRBD1 (5 bases). The germline CDR1 and CDR2 sequences are MNHNS and SASEGT. CDR3 length: 14 residues. V lost 3 bases, J lost 2 bases, and 7 bases lay in between. CDR3 DNA: TGTGCCAGCAGTGAGTGGGACACTAATGAAAAACTGTTTTTT. Translation: CASSEWDTNEKLFF.

The rearrangement links TRBV11-2 to TRBJ1-6; D not resolved. The CDR3 covers 13 residues. V was clipped by 4 bases and J by 10 bases, with 11 bases between them. CDR1 SGHAT and CDR2 FQNNGV come from the germline V gene. The CDR3 region has the DNA TGTGCCAGCAGCTCCTCCCGAGAGTCACCCCTCCACTTT. This encodes CASSSSRESPLHF. The full variable domain, in which reference TRBV11-2 and TRBJ1-6 provide the parts outside the CDR3, is EAGVAQSPRYKIIEKRQSVAFWCNPISGHATLYWYQQILGQGPKLLIQFQNNGVVDDSQLPKDRFSAERLKGVDSTLKIQPAKLEDSAVYLCASSSSRESPLHFGNGTRLTVT.

J is TRBJ2-1 and V is TRBV20-1; 8 bases are a match to TRBD2. Germline V gene lookup returns CDR1 DFQATT and CDR2 SNEGSKA (reference sequence). The V segment lost 3 bases and the J segment 7 bases; nucleotides outside the gene matches: 14. This CDR3 spans 16 amino acids. DNA for the CDR3: TGCAGTGCTAGTGTTGGAGCGGGAGTACGGGAGAATGAGCAGTTCTTC. Protein sequence: CSASVGAGVRENEQFF.

The chain is built from TRBV2 and TRBJ1-6; D is unresolved. CDR1 is SNHLY and CDR2 is FYNNEI in the germline V gene. The CDR3 consists of 14 residues. Trimming took off 0 bases at V and 10 bases at J, with 10 bases between the two ends. The CDR3 loop reads CASSEAGSLSPLHF. The CDR3 region has the DNA TGTGCCAGCAGTGAAGCCGGCAGCCTGTCACCCCTCCACTTT.

This clone was seen only a few times. Here the CDR3 reads CASSLKGRDYGYTF. The CDR3 nucleotides read TGTGCCAGCAGCCTAAAGGGGAGGGACTATGGCTACACCTTC. The chain uses TRBV5-4 and TRBJ1-2; D is possibly TRBD1 (5 bases). The CDR3 has 14 residues. With 4 bases removed from V and 3 bases from J, the gap between germline ends came to 13 bases. The V gene's germline CDR1 is SGHNT and CDR2 YYREEE (reference sequence).

This chain links TRBV18 with TRBJ2-7; 7 bases fit TRBD1. This CDR3 comprises 13 residues. Trimming at V came to 3 bases and at J to 3 bases, leaving 2 bases not matched to a gene. In germline, CDR1 is KGHSH, CDR2 LQKENI. The CDR3 reads CASSPRDSYEQYF. CDR3 coding DNA: TGTGCCAGCTCACCCCGGGACAGCTACGAGCAGTACTTC.

The rearrangement joins TRBV7-2 to TRBJ2-3; D could derive from TRBD1 or TRBD2 (6 bases each). This CDR3 is 15 amino acids long. V lost 2 bases and J lost 4, with 13 bases in between. Germline CDR1 reads SGHTA; CDR2 reads FQGNSA. The CDR3 sequence is CASSLRGAQADTQYF. The CDR3 DNA is TGTGCCAGCAGCTTAAGGGGGGCCCAGGCAGATACGCAGTATTTT.

The gene calls are TRBV2 and TRBJ2-1; no clear D gene. This CDR3 contains 13 residues. Germline V gene sequence: CDR1 SNHLY, CDR2 FYNNEI. Trimming pared 5 bases from V and 8 bases from J, leaving 13 bases between. CDR3 in DNA: TGTGCCAGCAGTACAAACATGCGTGATGAGCAGTTCTTC. Protein product: CASSTNMRDEQFF.

The chain recombines TRBV2 with TRBJ1-4; D may be TRBD1 (5 bases). The V gene's germline CDR1 is SNHLY and CDR2 FYNNEI. V shed 2 bases and J shed 6 bases, with 16 bases lying between them. The CDR3 has 16 residues. In DNA, the CDR3 is TGTGCCAGCAGTGAAAGGGGAGGGTGGTTGGATGAAAAACTGTTTTTT. It codes for CASSERGGWLDEKLFF.

This clone was picked up a small number of times. The chain couples TRBV5-4 to TRBJ1-3; 8 nucleotides line up with TRBD1. The CDR3 runs to 15 residues. Germline lookup yields CDR1 SGHNT and CDR2 YYREEE (reference sequence). The J segment lost 4 bases and the V segment lost 4 bases, leaving 7 bases of the junction unmatched. CDR3 in DNA: TGTGCCAGCAGCGACGACAGGGGCGGGGGAAACACCATATATTTT. It yields the protein CASSDDRGGGNTIYF. Drawing the rest from reference TRBV5-4 and TRBJ1-3, the complete variable domain is ETGVTQSPTHLIKTRGQQVTLRCSSQSGHNTVSWYQQALGQGPQFIFQYYREEENGRGNFPPRFSGLQFPNYSSELNVNALELDDSALYLCASSDDRGGGNTIYFGEGSWLTVV.